The rows below give T cell receptor beta chains drawn from one sample of a study of CD8+ T cells in alopecia areata. The method was immunoSEQ multiplex PCR; TCRdb's version includes in-frame clones alone and lacks a portion of them. This repertoire shows 100,000 to 120,000 clones, 50% to 70% found once; its top ten account for around 23%. Sequencing used NKG2D-low CD8+ T cells sorted from blood. All receptors come from a human donor with alopecia areata. Each CDR3 is given with its conserved first and last residue. D genes are given only for firm matches. Not all rows give a size; the values are once, few, many and, for expanded clones, a class.

D gene,clone size,V gene,J gene,CDR3 protein,CDR3 DNA
NA,once,TRBV27,TRBJ2-1,CASGFGYNEQFF,TGTGCCAGCGGCTTCGGGTACAATGAGCAGTTCTTC
NA,NA,TRBV7-9,TRBJ2-3,CASRSETDTQYF,TGTGCCAGCAGAAGCGAGACAGATACGCAGTATTTT
NA,NA,TRBV5-6,TRBJ2-6,CASSLEFSGANVLTF,TGTGCCAGCAGCTTGGAGTTCTCTGGGGCCAACGTCCTGACTTTC
NA,NA,TRBV27,TRBJ2-7,CASSNRDGSYEQYF,TGTGCCAGCAGTAACCGGGACGGCTCCTACGAGCAGTACTTC
TRBD1,NA,TRBV9,TRBJ2-3,CASSVGTGDSTDTQYF,TGTGCCAGCAGCGTAGGGACAGGCGACAGCACAGATACGCAGTATTTT
NA,NA,TRBV13,TRBJ2-1,CASSQRLLAHEQFF,TGTGCCAGCAGCCAAAGGCTACTAGCCCATGAGCAGTTCTTC
TRBD2,NA,TRBV5-6,TRBJ2-3,CASSATPGGYTDTQYF,TGTGCCAGCAGCGCTACCCCGGGGGGGTACACAGATACGCAGTATTTT
NA,NA,TRBV27,TRBJ2-3,CASRGDTQYF,TGTGCCAGCAGGGGAGATACGCAGTATTTT
TRBD2,NA,TRBV2,TRBJ2-1,CASLWTSAYNEQFF,TGTGCCAGCCTATGGACTAGCGCCTACAATGAGCAGTTCTTC
NA,few,TRBV7-9,TRBJ2-1,CASSSRRNQNEQFF,TGTGCCAGCAGCTCCCGGCGGAACCAAAATGAGCAGTTCTTC
NA,NA,TRBV7-2,TRBJ2-7,CASSFQGDLARSYEQYF,TGTGCCAGCAGCTTTCAGGGCGATCTAGCGCGATCCTACGAGCAGTACTTC
TRBD1,once,TRBV5-1,TRBJ1-1,CASSLIRGRVMNTEAFF,TGCGCCAGCAGCTTGATCAGGGGGCGGGTAATGAACACTGAAGCTTTCTTT
NA,NA,TRBV2,TRBJ2-5,CASSGETREKYQYF,TGTGCCAGCAGTGGGGAGACTAGGGAAAAGTACCAGTACTTC
TRBD2,NA,TRBV29-1,TRBJ2-2,CSVGLAGVEATGELFF,TGCAGCGTTGGACTAGCGGGAGTAGAAGCCACCGGGGAGCTGTTTTTT
NA,NA,TRBV6-5,TRBJ2-7,CASNHLPEQYF,TGTGCCAGCAACCACCTCCCCGAGCAGTACTTC
TRBD1,NA,TRBV2,TRBJ1-1,CASTEGQFMNTEAFF,TGTGCCAGCACCGAGGGACAGTTCATGAACACTGAAGCTTTCTTT
NA,NA,TRBV7-8,TRBJ2-7,CASTPAPRADEQYF,TGTGCCAGTACCCCCGCCCCGAGGGCGGACGAGCAGTACTTC
NA,NA,TRBV5-6,TRBJ2-1,CASSSGGGNEQFF,TGTGCCAGCAGCTCGGGTGGGGGCAATGAGCAGTTCTTC
NA,NA,TRBV6-5,TRBJ2-2,CASRPYEADGELFF,TGTGCCAGCAGGCCTTATGAGGCCGACGGGGAGCTGTTTTTT
TRBD1,few,TRBV6-6,TRBJ1-4,CASTDRVYEKLFF,TGTGCCAGCACGGACAGGGTATACGAAAAACTGTTTTTT
NA,NA,TRBV29-1,TRBJ1-2,CSDTGHRGYTF,TGCAGCGACACAGGCCATCGGGGCTACACCTTC
NA,few,TRBV27,TRBJ2-5,CASKAETQYF,TGTGCCAGCAAGGCGGAGACCCAGTACTTC
NA,few,TRBV29-1,TRBJ2-5,CSVVPGRVQETQYF,TGCAGCGTTGTGCCAGGGAGAGTTCAAGAGACCCAGTACTTC
TRBD1,few,TRBV29-1,TRBJ2-2,CSLSPPVGQGNTGELFF,TGCAGCCTATCACCCCCCGTAGGACAGGGGAACACCGGGGAGCTGTTTTTT
NA,few,TRBV13,TRBJ2-2,CASSSGTGTGELFF,TGTGCCAGCAGCTCCGGGACTGGCACCGGGGAGCTGTTTTTT
TRBD2,few,TRBV5-1,TRBJ2-2,CASSPVAGANTGELFF,TGCGCCAGCAGCCCGGTAGCGGGAGCGAACACCGGGGAGCTGTTTTTT
TRBD1,NA,TRBV9,TRBJ1-1,CASSRQGESEAFF,TGTGCCAGCTCCCGACAGGGGGAAAGTGAAGCTTTCTTT
NA,NA,TRBV13,TRBJ1-1,CASSLGGVGQEAFF,TGTGCCAGCAGCTTAGGCGGGGTGGGGCAGGAAGCTTTCTTT
NA,NA,TRBV4-1,TRBJ2-7,CASSPTQLDSYEQYF,TGCGCCAGCAGCCCAACCCAGCTAGACTCCTACGAGCAGTACTTC
TRBD1,NA,TRBV5-5,TRBJ1-4,CASSLRQGEKLFF,TGTGCCAGCAGCTTAAGACAGGGTGAAAAACTGTTTTTT
TRBD2,NA,TRBV5-1,TRBJ2-5,CASSRTSGKETQYF,TGCGCCAGCAGTAGGACTAGCGGGAAAGAGACCCAGTACTTC
NA,few,TRBV4-1,TRBJ2-4,CASSQVGRQNIQYF,TGCGCCAGCAGCCAAGTGGGTCGACAAAACATTCAGTACTTC
NA,NA,TRBV15,TRBJ1-2,CATSRDPTGLEGYTF,TGTGCCACCAGCAGAGATCCCACAGGCTTAGAGGGCTACACCTTC
TRBD1,NA,TRBV9,TRBJ2-1,CASSVRTGNIHNEQFF,TGTGCCAGCAGCGTCAGGACAGGGAACATACACAATGAGCAGTTCTTC
NA,few,TRBV13,TRBJ2-5,CASSFRNSRETQYF,TGTGCCAGCAGCTTTCGGAATAGCCGGGAGACCCAGTACTTC
TRBD1,NA,TRBV25-1,TRBJ2-1,CASTQTGIVHEQFF,TGTGCCAGCACCCAGACAGGGATCGTCCATGAGCAGTTCTTC
NA,NA,TRBV27,TRBJ2-6,CASSLSTGANVLTF,TGTGCCAGCAGTTTGAGCACTGGGGCCAACGTCCTGACTTTC
NA,few,TRBV14,TRBJ2-7,CASSPRDGNEQYF,TGTGCCAGCAGCCCGAGGGACGGTAACGAGCAGTACTTC
NA,once,TRBV2,TRBJ1-4,CASSDSSNEKLFF,TGTGCCAGCAGTGACAGCAGTAATGAAAAACTGTTTTTT
TRBD1,NA,TRBV4-1,TRBJ2-7,CASSQDCKDRGFYEQYF,TGCGCCAGCAGCCAAGATTGTAAGGACAGGGGGTTTTACGAGCAGTACTTC
TRBD2,NA,TRBV11-1,TRBJ2-5,CASSTGTSGGETQYF,TGTGCCAGCAGCACCGGGACTAGCGGGGGAGAGACCCAGTACTTC
NA,NA,TRBV14,TRBJ2-3,CASSQGAIRTQYF,TGTGCCAGCAGCCAAGGAGCTATCAGAACGCAGTATTTT